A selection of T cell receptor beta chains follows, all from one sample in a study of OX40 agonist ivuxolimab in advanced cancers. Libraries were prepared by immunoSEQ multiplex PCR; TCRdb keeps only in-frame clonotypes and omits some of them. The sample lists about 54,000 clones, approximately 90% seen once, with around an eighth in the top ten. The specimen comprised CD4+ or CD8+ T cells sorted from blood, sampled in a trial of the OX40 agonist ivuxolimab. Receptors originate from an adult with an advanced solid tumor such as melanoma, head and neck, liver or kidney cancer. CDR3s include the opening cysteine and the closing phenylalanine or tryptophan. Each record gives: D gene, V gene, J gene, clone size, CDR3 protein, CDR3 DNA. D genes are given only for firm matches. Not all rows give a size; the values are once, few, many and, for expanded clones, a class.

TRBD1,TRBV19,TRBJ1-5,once,CASRGYGTGENQPQHF,TGTGCCAGTAGGGGGTATGGGACAGGGGAAAATCAGCCCCAGCATTTT
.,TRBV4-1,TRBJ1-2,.,CASSQDWSYGYTF,TGCGCCAGCAGCCAAGACTGGAGCTATGGCTACACCTTC
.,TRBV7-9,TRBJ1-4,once,CASSPSGNEKLFF,TGTGCCAGCAGCCCCTCCGGGAATGAAAAACTGTTTTTT
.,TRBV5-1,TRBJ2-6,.,CASSLGSGANVLTF,TGCGCCAGCAGCTTGGGCTCTGGGGCCAACGTCCTGACTTTC
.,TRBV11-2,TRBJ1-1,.,CASSPLRGGDTEAFF,TGTGCCAGCAGCCCCCTGAGGGGAGGGGACACTGAAGCTTTCTTT
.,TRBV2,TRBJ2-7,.,CASSPRGTRGEQYF,TGTGCCAGCAGCCCCAGGGGAACACGAGGCGAGCAGTACTTC
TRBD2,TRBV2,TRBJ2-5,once,CASSEIFGTSGSLETQYF,TGTGCCAGCAGTGAAATATTCGGGACTAGCGGGAGTTTAGAGACCCAGTACTTC
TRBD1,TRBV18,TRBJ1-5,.,CASSTGDNYQPQHF,TGTGCCAGCTCAACAGGGGACAATTATCAGCCCCAGCATTTT
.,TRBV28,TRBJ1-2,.,CASEGNYGYTF,TGTGCCAGCGAGGGTAACTATGGCTACACCTTC
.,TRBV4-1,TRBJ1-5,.,CASSLATDQPQHF,TGCGCCAGCAGCTTAGCCACGGACCAGCCCCAGCATTTT
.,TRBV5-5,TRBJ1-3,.,CASGGSGNTIYF,TGTGCCAGCGGGGGCTCTGGAAACACCATATATTTT
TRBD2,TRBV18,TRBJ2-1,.,CASSPPLGLAGGGYNEQFF,TGTGCCAGCTCACCACCTCTAGGACTAGCGGGGGGGGGCTACAATGAGCAGTTCTTC
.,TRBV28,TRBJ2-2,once,CASSRQWNTGELFF,TGTGCCAGCAGTAGGCAGTGGAACACCGGGGAGCTGTTTTTT
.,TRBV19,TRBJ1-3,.,CASSAWPGAGGNTIYF,TGTGCCAGTAGCGCTTGGCCAGGTGCGGGTGGAAACACCATATATTTT
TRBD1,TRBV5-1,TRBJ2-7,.,CASSLDRGPYEQYF,TGCGCCAGCAGCCTGGACAGGGGTCCCTACGAGCAGTACTTC
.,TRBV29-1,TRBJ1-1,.,CSVQTGMNTEAFF,TGCAGCGTTCAAACAGGGATGAACACTGAAGCTTTCTTT
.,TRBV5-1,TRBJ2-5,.,CASSPGRLRETQYF,TGCGCCAGCAGCCCAGGACGGCTGCGAGAGACCCAGTACTTC
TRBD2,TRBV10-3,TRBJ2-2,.,CAISGPGTTNTGELFF,TGTGCCATCAGTGGCCCCGGGACTACGAACACCGGGGAGCTGTTTTTT
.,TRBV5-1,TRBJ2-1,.,CASSVWSGDEQFF,TGCGCCAGCAGCGTGTGGTCCGGGGATGAGCAGTTCTTC
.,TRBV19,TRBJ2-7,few,CASSIHLRSPYEQYF,TGTGCCAGTAGTATCCACCTCAGGTCCCCCTACGAGCAGTACTTC
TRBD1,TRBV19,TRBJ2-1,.,CASSTDRGQGNEQFF,TGTGCCAGTAGTACAGACAGGGGGCAGGGCAATGAGCAGTTCTTC
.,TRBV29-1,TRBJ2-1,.,CSVEGGIGSTYNEQFF,TGCAGCGTTGAAGGCGGAATCGGATCAACCTACAATGAGCAGTTCTTC
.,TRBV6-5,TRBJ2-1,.,CASSYWRSSYNEQFF,TGTGCCAGCAGTTACTGGCGGAGCTCCTACAATGAGCAGTTCTTC
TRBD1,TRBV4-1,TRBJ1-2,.,CASSQEGQLINYGYTF,TGCGCCAGCAGCCAAGAGGGACAGCTAATTAACTATGGCTACACCTTC
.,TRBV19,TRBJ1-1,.,CASSSSTEAFF,TGTGCCAGTAGTTCGAGCACTGAAGCTTTCTTT
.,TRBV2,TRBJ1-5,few,CASSAAGYSNQPQHF,TGTGCCAGCAGTGCGGCCGGCTATAGCAATCAGCCCCAGCATTTT
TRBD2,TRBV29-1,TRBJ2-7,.,CSVLAGGHYEQYF,TGCAGCGTTCTGGCGGGGGGTCATTACGAGCAGTACTTC
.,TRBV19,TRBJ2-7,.,CASSRERGTYEQYF,TGTGCCAGTAGTCGTGAAAGGGGGACCTACGAGCAGTACTTC
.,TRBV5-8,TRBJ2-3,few,CASSTWVRTQYF,TGTGCCAGCAGCACTTGGGTGAGGACGCAGTATTTT
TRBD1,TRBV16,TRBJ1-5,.,CASSQFGQAVGKPQHF,TGTGCCAGCAGCCAATTCGGACAGGCGGTCGGGAAGCCCCAGCATTTT
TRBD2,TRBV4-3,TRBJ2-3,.,CASSLRAGAITDTQYF,TGCGCCAGCAGCCTACGAGCGGGGGCGATCACAGATACGCAGTATTTT
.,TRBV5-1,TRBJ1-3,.,CASSFARSRGNTIYF,TGCGCCAGCAGCTTCGCCAGATCGCGTGGAAACACCATATATTTT
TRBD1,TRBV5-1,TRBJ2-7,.,CASSLGTGGYEQYF,TGCGCCAGCAGCTTAGGGACAGGGGGGTACGAGCAGTACTTC
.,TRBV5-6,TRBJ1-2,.,CASSLISNYGYTF,TGTGCCAGCAGCTTGATTTCTAACTATGGCTACACCTTC
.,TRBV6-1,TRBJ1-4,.,CASRTAEKLFF,TGTGCCAGCAGGACAGCTGAAAAACTGTTTTTT
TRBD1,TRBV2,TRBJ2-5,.,CASNQDRAETQYF,TGTGCCAGCAACCAGGACAGGGCTGAGACCCAGTACTTC
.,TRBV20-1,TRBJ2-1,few,CSAGTGNEQFF,TGCAGTGCTGGGACTGGCAATGAGCAGTTCTTC
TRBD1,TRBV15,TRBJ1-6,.,CATSILDRGNSPLHF,TGTGCCACCAGCATCCTGGACAGGGGAAATTCACCCCTCCACTTT
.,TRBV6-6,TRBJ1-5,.,CASSRGYGGNQPQHF,TGTGCCAGCAGCCGGGGGTACGGGGGCAATCAGCCCCAGCATTTT
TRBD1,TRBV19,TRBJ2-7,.,CASSNGDSSYEQYF,TGTGCCAGTAGTAATGGGGACAGCTCCTACGAGCAGTACTTC
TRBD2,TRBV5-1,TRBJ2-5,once,CASSLWGGREPQETQYF,TGCGCCAGCAGCTTGTGGGGCGGGCGGGAGCCGCAAGAGACCCAGTACTTC
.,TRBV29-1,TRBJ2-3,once,CSVEGEGMSTDTQYF,TGCAGCGTTGAAGGGGAAGGGATGAGCACAGATACGCAGTATTTT
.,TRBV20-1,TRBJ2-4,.,CSATAQNIQYF,TGCAGTGCCACCGCTCAAAACATTCAGTACTTC
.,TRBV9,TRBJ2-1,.,CASSVDSRNYNEQFF,TGTGCCAGCAGCGTAGACAGCAGAAACTACAATGAGCAGTTCTTC
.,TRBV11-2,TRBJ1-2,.,CASSFAGRGYGYTF,TGTGCCAGCAGCTTCGCGGGGCGCGGCTATGGCTACACCTTC
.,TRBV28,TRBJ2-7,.,CASSSSSGESSYEQYF,TGTGCCAGCAGCTCATCTTCAGGGGAGTCCTCCTACGAGCAGTACTTC
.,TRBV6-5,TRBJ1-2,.,CASSPELNYGYTF,TGTGCCAGCAGTCCCGAGCTTAACTATGGCTACACCTTC
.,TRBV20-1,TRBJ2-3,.,CSAPLGDTQYF,TGCAGTGCTCCTTTGGGGGATACGCAGTATTTT